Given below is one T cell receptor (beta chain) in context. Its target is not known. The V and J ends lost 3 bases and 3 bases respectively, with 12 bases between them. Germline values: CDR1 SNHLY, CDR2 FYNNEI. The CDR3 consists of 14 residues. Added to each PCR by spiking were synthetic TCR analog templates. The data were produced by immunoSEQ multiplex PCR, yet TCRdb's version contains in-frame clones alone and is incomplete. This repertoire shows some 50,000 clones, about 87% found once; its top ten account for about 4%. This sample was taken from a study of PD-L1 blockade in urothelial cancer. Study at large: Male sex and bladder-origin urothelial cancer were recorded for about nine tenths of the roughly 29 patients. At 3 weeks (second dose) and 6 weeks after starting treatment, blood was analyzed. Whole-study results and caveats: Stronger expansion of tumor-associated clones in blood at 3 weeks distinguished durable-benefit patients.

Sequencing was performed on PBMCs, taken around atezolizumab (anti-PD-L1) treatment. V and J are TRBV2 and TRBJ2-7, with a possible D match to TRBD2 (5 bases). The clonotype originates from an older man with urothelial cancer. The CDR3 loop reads CASSDEGSGYEQYF. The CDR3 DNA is TGTGCCAGCAGTGATGAGGGCTCGGGCTACGAGCAGTACTTC. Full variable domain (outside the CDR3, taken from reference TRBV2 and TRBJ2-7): EPEVTQTPSHQVTQMGQEVILRCVPISNHLYFYWYRQILGQKVEFLVSFYNNEISEKSEIFDDQFSVERPDGSNFTLKIRSTKLEDSAMYFCASSDEGSGYEQYFGPGTRLTVT.